This T cell receptor (beta chain) stems from a study of HIV-infected patients and healthy controls. This clonotype was observed many times. All unsorted peripheral T cells were captured because whole blood was used without fractionation. Alpha and beta constant-region primers primed reverse transcription of about 0.5 ug RNA. Using multiplexing indices, alpha and beta chain libraries were generated apart by chain-specific third strand synthesis. A single record per CDR3 protein comes from TCRdb applying MiXCR to the 5' RACE reads. Of roughly 9,100 distinct CDR3 sequences listed, about 5.8% are singletons. This CDR3 has 15 residues. The germline gives CDR1 SEHNR, CDR2 FQNEAQ (reference sequence). V was shortened by 8 bases and J by 0 bases, with 15 bases between the two germline ends.

V and J are TRBV7-9 and TRBJ2-3, with D perhaps being TRBD1 or TRBD2 (5 bases each). The receptor's source is an adult in good health. Input material: blood. The CDR3 DNA sequence: TGTGCCAGCGAACGGGACGGACGTAGCACAGATACGCAGTATTTT. Translating it yields CASERDGRSTDTQYF. Full variable domain (missing parts from reference TRBV7-9 and TRBJ2-3): DTGVSQNPRHKITKRGQNVTFRCDPISEHNRLYWYRQTLGQGPEFLTYFQNEAQLEKSRLLSDRFSAERPKGSFSTLEIQRTEQGDSAMYLCASERDGRSTDTQYFGPGTRLTVL.